These T cell receptor beta chains were read from a single sample in a study of blood T cell repertoires in COVID-19. Clones were sequenced by immunoSEQ multiplex PCR, and TCRdb holds only the in-frame ones, with some missing. In the table there are under 200,000 clones, approximately 80% of which are singletons. Sequencing was performed on PBMCs or T cells enriched from blood (not recorded which). The receptors here all came from an older woman who had recovered from COVID-19. CDR3s include the opening cysteine and the closing phenylalanine or tryptophan. A D gene is named only where the DNA matches it firmly. Clone size is shown for a subset of rows, as once, few, many or a class of expanded clone.

clone_size: few
j_call: TRBJ2-2
d_call: TRBD1
v_call: TRBV19
cdr3_aa: CASSMWTGGNTGELFF
cdr3_nt: TGTGCCAGTAGTATGTGGACAGGGGGGAACACCGGGGAGCTGTTTTTT

clone_size: NA
j_call: TRBJ2-6
d_call: NA
v_call: TRBV9
cdr3_aa: CANSVGLGVAGANVLTF
cdr3_nt: TGTGCCAACAGCGTAGGGCTAGGGGTGGCTGGGGCCAACGTCCTGACTTTC

clone_size: NA
j_call: TRBJ1-2
d_call: NA
v_call: TRBV24-1
cdr3_aa: CATSGGGDYGYTF
cdr3_nt: TGTGCCACCAGTGGCGGAGGAGACTATGGCTACACCTTC

clone_size: NA
j_call: TRBJ1-1
d_call: NA
v_call: TRBV2
cdr3_aa: CASRKQGSLNTEAFF
cdr3_nt: TGTGCCAGCAGAAAACAGGGTTCCCTGAACACTGAAGCTTTCTTT

clone_size: once
j_call: TRBJ2-7
d_call: NA
v_call: TRBV6-5
cdr3_aa: CASSYSPNYEQYF
cdr3_nt: TGTGCCAGCAGTTACTCCCCCAACTACGAGCAGTACTTC

clone_size: NA
j_call: TRBJ1-1
d_call: NA
v_call: TRBV27
cdr3_aa: CASMMGAEAFF
cdr3_nt: TGTGCCAGCATGATGGGCGCCGAAGCTTTCTTT

clone_size: NA
j_call: TRBJ2-1
d_call: NA
v_call: TRBV29-1
cdr3_aa: CSVEGARNEQFF
cdr3_nt: TGCAGCGTTGAGGGGGCGCGGAATGAGCAGTTCTTC

clone_size: NA
j_call: TRBJ2-5
d_call: NA
v_call: TRBV6-5
cdr3_aa: CASSYPGQKSETQYF
cdr3_nt: TGTGCCAGCAGTTACCCAGGTCAAAAGTCAGAGACCCAGTACTTC

clone_size: NA
j_call: TRBJ2-1
d_call: TRBD1
v_call: TRBV5-8
cdr3_aa: CASSRITGGRYNEQFF
cdr3_nt: TGTGCCAGCAGCAGAATCACAGGGGGCCGGTACAATGAGCAGTTCTTC

clone_size: NA
j_call: TRBJ2-5
d_call: NA
v_call: TRBV5-4
cdr3_aa: CASSLSGGKETQYF
cdr3_nt: TGTGCCAGCAGCTTGTCCGGGGGAAAAGAGACCCAGTACTTC

clone_size: NA
j_call: TRBJ2-1
d_call: TRBD2
v_call: TRBV5-4
cdr3_aa: CASSPGGGRAFF
cdr3_nt: TGTGCCAGCAGCCCGGGGGGCGGGAGGGCGTTCTTC

clone_size: NA
j_call: TRBJ1-1
d_call: NA
v_call: TRBV19
cdr3_aa: CAILTAGTEAFF
cdr3_nt: TGTGCCATCCTGACGGCGGGGACTGAAGCTTTCTTT

clone_size: NA
j_call: TRBJ2-5
d_call: TRBD2
v_call: TRBV5-1
cdr3_aa: CASSLASAGGQETQYF
cdr3_nt: TGCGCCAGCAGCTTGGCCTCAGCGGGGGGCCAAGAGACCCAGTACTTC

clone_size: NA
j_call: TRBJ2-3
d_call: TRBD2
v_call: TRBV18
cdr3_aa: CASSPAGTSGTDTQYF
cdr3_nt: TGTGCCAGCTCACCGGCCGGGACTAGCGGGACAGATACGCAGTATTTT

clone_size: NA
j_call: TRBJ2-2
d_call: NA
v_call: TRBV23-1
cdr3_aa: CASSHLRRGANTGELFF
cdr3_nt: TGCGCCAGCAGTCATCTTCGGCGGGGCGCGAACACCGGGGAGCTGTTTTTT

clone_size: few
j_call: TRBJ1-2
d_call: NA
v_call: TRBV28
cdr3_aa: CASRISELYGYTF
cdr3_nt: TGTGCCAGCAGGATATCTGAGCTTTATGGCTACACCTTC

clone_size: once
j_call: TRBJ1-4
d_call: NA
v_call: TRBV12-3/TRBV12-4
cdr3_aa: CASSRDFEKLFF
cdr3_nt: TGTGCCAGCAGTCGGGACTTTGAAAAACTGTTTTTT

clone_size: NA
j_call: TRBJ2-5
d_call: NA
v_call: TRBV23-1
cdr3_aa: CASSQPRVSETQYF
cdr3_nt: TGCGCCAGCAGTCAACCCAGGGTTAGCGAGACCCAGTACTTC

clone_size: NA
j_call: TRBJ2-1
d_call: TRBD1
v_call: TRBV7-2
cdr3_aa: CASSLVSTGGGEQFF
cdr3_nt: TGTGCCAGCAGCTTAGTCTCGACAGGGGGGGGTGAGCAGTTCTTC

clone_size: NA
j_call: TRBJ1-2
d_call: TRBD1
v_call: TRBV4-1
cdr3_aa: CASSQGEQGGYGYTF
cdr3_nt: TGCGCCAGCAGCCAAGGGGAACAGGGGGGCTATGGCTACACCTTC

clone_size: NA
j_call: TRBJ1-3
d_call: NA
v_call: TRBV10-3
cdr3_aa: CAISEAGSGNTIYF
cdr3_nt: TGTGCCATCAGTGAGGCAGGGTCTGGAAACACCATATATTTT

clone_size: NA
j_call: TRBJ1-2
d_call: NA
v_call: TRBV14
cdr3_aa: CASSQQGRPSNYGYTF
cdr3_nt: TGTGCCAGCAGCCAACAGGGGCGACCCTCTAACTATGGCTACACCTTC

clone_size: once
j_call: TRBJ2-2
d_call: TRBD2
v_call: TRBV5-5
cdr3_aa: CASSLARAGQTGELFF
cdr3_nt: TGTGCCAGCAGCTTGGCCCGAGCGGGGCAAACCGGGGAGCTGTTTTTT

clone_size: once
j_call: TRBJ2-7
d_call: TRBD2
v_call: TRBV5-1
cdr3_aa: CASSRAGASGEYEQYF
cdr3_nt: TGCGCCAGCAGCAGGGCTGGGGCTAGCGGGGAGTACGAGCAGTACTTC

clone_size: NA
j_call: TRBJ2-5
d_call: TRBD2
v_call: TRBV6-5
cdr3_aa: CASRPAGGQETQYF
cdr3_nt: TGTGCCAGCAGACCTGCGGGGGGGCAGGAGACCCAGTACTTC

clone_size: NA
j_call: TRBJ1-5
d_call: NA
v_call: TRBV30
cdr3_aa: CAWSDSWSNQPQHF
cdr3_nt: TGTGCCTGGTCAGACAGCTGGTCTAATCAGCCCCAGCATTTT

clone_size: many
j_call: TRBJ1-2
d_call: NA
v_call: TRBV19
cdr3_aa: CASRPQGLGNYGYTF
cdr3_nt: TGTGCCAGTAGGCCTCAGGGGTTGGGGAACTATGGCTACACCTTC

clone_size: NA
j_call: TRBJ2-5
d_call: NA
v_call: TRBV4-1
cdr3_aa: CASSQVDPGQETQYF
cdr3_nt: TGCGCCAGCAGCCAAGTTGACCCGGGGCAAGAGACCCAGTACTTC

clone_size: NA
j_call: TRBJ2-7
d_call: NA
v_call: TRBV19
cdr3_aa: CASSRGPNYEQYF
cdr3_nt: TGTGCCAGTAGTAGGGGGCCCAACTACGAGCAGTACTTC

clone_size: NA
j_call: TRBJ2-1
d_call: TRBD2
v_call: TRBV5-1
cdr3_aa: CASESGGLGNEQFF
cdr3_nt: TGCGCCAGCGAGTCGGGGGGGCTAGGAAATGAGCAGTTCTTC

clone_size: NA
j_call: TRBJ2-3
d_call: NA
v_call: TRBV5-6
cdr3_aa: CASSPGQTSGDTQYF
cdr3_nt: TGTGCCAGCAGTCCCGGACAGACCTCGGGAGATACGCAGTATTTT

clone_size: NA
j_call: TRBJ1-2
d_call: TRBD1
v_call: TRBV19
cdr3_aa: CASSIEGQVYGYTF
cdr3_nt: TGTGCCAGTAGTATTGAGGGACAGGTCTATGGCTACACCTTC

clone_size: many
j_call: TRBJ2-3
d_call: NA
v_call: TRBV11-2
cdr3_aa: CASSFSGYTDTQYF
cdr3_nt: TGTGCCAGCAGCTTTAGCGGCTACACAGATACGCAGTATTTT

clone_size: NA
j_call: TRBJ2-4
d_call: NA
v_call: TRBV2
cdr3_aa: CASSVQALAKNIQYF
cdr3_nt: TGTGCCAGCAGTGTTCAGGCATTAGCCAAAAACATTCAGTACTTC

clone_size: NA
j_call: TRBJ2-7
d_call: NA
v_call: TRBV2
cdr3_aa: CASSEARPPYEQYF
cdr3_nt: TGTGCCAGCAGTGAAGCGCGCCCTCCCTACGAGCAGTACTTC

clone_size: NA
j_call: TRBJ1-1
d_call: NA
v_call: TRBV5-6
cdr3_aa: CASSLPVSEAFF
cdr3_nt: TGTGCCAGCAGCTTGCCCGTTTCTGAAGCTTTCTTT

clone_size: NA
j_call: TRBJ2-5
d_call: TRBD2
v_call: TRBV3-1/TRBV3-2
cdr3_aa: CASSRLAGGKETQYF
cdr3_nt: TGTGCCAGCAGCCGACTAGCGGGGGGTAAGGAGACCCAGTACTTC

clone_size: NA
j_call: TRBJ1-6
d_call: NA
v_call: TRBV18
cdr3_aa: CASSPPAVNNSPLHF
cdr3_nt: TGTGCCAGCTCACCACCGGCGGTCAACAATTCACCCCTCCACTTT

clone_size: NA
j_call: TRBJ1-5
d_call: NA
v_call: TRBV3-1/TRBV3-2
cdr3_aa: CASSHGTGGGSNQPQHF
cdr3_nt: TGTGCCAGCAGCCACGGGACGGGAGGGGGGAGCAATCAGCCCCAGCATTTT

clone_size: NA
j_call: TRBJ2-5
d_call: TRBD1
v_call: TRBV6-2/TRBV6-3
cdr3_aa: CASSARTGVGETQYF
cdr3_nt: TGTGCCAGCAGTGCAAGGACAGGGGTCGGGGAGACCCAGTACTTC

clone_size: NA
j_call: TRBJ2-2
d_call: NA
v_call: TRBV3-1/TRBV3-2
cdr3_aa: CASSRDIADTGELFF
cdr3_nt: TGTGCCAGCAGCCGCGATATCGCGGACACCGGGGAGCTGTTTTTT

clone_size: NA
j_call: TRBJ1-1
d_call: TRBD1
v_call: TRBV12-3/TRBV12-4
cdr3_aa: CASSTGQRTEAFF
cdr3_nt: TGTGCCAGCAGTACGGGACAGCGCACTGAAGCTTTCTTT

clone_size: NA
j_call: TRBJ1-5
d_call: TRBD1
v_call: TRBV6-2/TRBV6-3
cdr3_aa: CASSLTGGLLQPQHF
cdr3_nt: TGTGCCAGCAGCCTCACAGGGGGCCTACTTCAGCCCCAGCATTTT

clone_size: NA
j_call: TRBJ1-2
d_call: TRBD1
v_call: TRBV10-3
cdr3_aa: CAISEKPQGQGGDTF
cdr3_nt: TGTGCCATCAGTGAGAAACCTCAAGGACAGGGGGGAGACACCTTC

clone_size: once
j_call: TRBJ1-3
d_call: NA
v_call: TRBV3-1/TRBV3-2
cdr3_aa: CASSQDWGGSGNTIYF
cdr3_nt: TGTGCCAGCAGCCAAGATTGGGGGGGCTCTGGAAACACCATATATTTT

clone_size: many
j_call: TRBJ1-5
d_call: TRBD1
v_call: TRBV2
cdr3_aa: CASSGDRGAVGQPQHF
cdr3_nt: TGTGCCAGCAGTGGGGACAGGGGAGCAGTAGGGCAGCCCCAGCATTTT

clone_size: NA
j_call: TRBJ1-2
d_call: TRBD1
v_call: TRBV30
cdr3_aa: CAWTLDRAGYTF
cdr3_nt: TGTGCCTGGACCCTCGACAGGGCTGGCTACACCTTC

clone_size: few
j_call: TRBJ1-2
d_call: NA
v_call: TRBV15
cdr3_aa: CATSFRGSYTF
cdr3_nt: TGTGCCACCAGCTTCCGGGGAAGCTACACCTTC

clone_size: NA
j_call: TRBJ1-2
d_call: NA
v_call: TRBV5-1
cdr3_aa: CASSLEGRGEGYTF
cdr3_nt: TGCGCCAGCAGCTTGGAGGGCAGGGGAGAAGGCTACACCTTC

clone_size: NA
j_call: TRBJ1-2
d_call: TRBD1
v_call: TRBV27
cdr3_aa: CASSLSRTGGYYGYTF
cdr3_nt: TGTGCCAGCAGTTTATCCCGGACAGGGGGCTACTATGGCTACACCTTC

clone_size: NA
j_call: TRBJ1-5
d_call: NA
v_call: TRBV5-8
cdr3_aa: CASSRPTDSNQPQHF
cdr3_nt: TGTGCCAGCAGCCGGCCCACAGATAGCAATCAGCCCCAGCATTTT

clone_size: few
j_call: TRBJ1-1
d_call: NA
v_call: TRBV6-5
cdr3_aa: CASSYSFRSVGAFF
cdr3_nt: TGTGCCAGCAGTTACTCGTTTAGGAGTGTCGGAGCTTTCTTT

clone_size: once
j_call: TRBJ2-1
d_call: TRBD2
v_call: TRBV2
cdr3_aa: CASSERLGLAGGNEQFF
cdr3_nt: TGTGCCAGCAGTGAAAGGTTAGGACTAGCGGGGGGGAATGAGCAGTTCTTC

clone_size: NA
j_call: TRBJ2-7
d_call: TRBD1
v_call: TRBV3-1/TRBV3-2
cdr3_aa: CASSQRTGVTAALYF
cdr3_nt: TGTGCCAGCAGCCAACGGACAGGGGTGACTGCGGCCCTCTACTTC

clone_size: once
j_call: TRBJ1-5
d_call: TRBD1
v_call: TRBV24-1
cdr3_aa: CATSQNDRGPNQPQHF
cdr3_nt: TGTGCCACCAGTCAAAATGACAGGGGCCCTAATCAGCCCCAGCATTTT

clone_size: NA
j_call: TRBJ2-1
d_call: TRBD2
v_call: TRBV4-1
cdr3_aa: CASSLKKLAGLYNEQFF
cdr3_nt: TGCGCCAGCAGCCTCAAAAAACTAGCGGGGCTATACAATGAGCAGTTCTTC

clone_size: NA
j_call: TRBJ2-4
d_call: TRBD1
v_call: TRBV2
cdr3_aa: CASSSPGGDDPRVLYF
cdr3_nt: TGTGCCAGCAGTAGCCCAGGGGGCGATGACCCAAGGGTTTTGTACTTC